The clone carrying this T cell receptor (beta chain) was observed a few times. Its antigen is undetermined. The data belong to a study of cytomegalovirus exposure and HLA in healthy donors. Whole-study context: There were roughly 120 million unique TCR beta sequences, drawn from 150 million to 200 million T cells, in an earlier analysis.

Regarding the study as a whole: A later analysis linked a missense variant in DCLRE1C to the trimming of TCR beta V and J genes.

The V and J ends lost 1 base and 4 bases respectively, with 19 bases between them. The germline gives CDR1 SGHVS, CDR2 FNYEAQ. The CDR3 runs 18 residues. PCR employed 60 Vbeta and 13 Jbeta primers. Under the authors' procedure: A follow-up analysis tallied about 80 million unique TCR beta chains, roughly 11 million shared. Using immunoSEQ multiplex PCR, the repertoire was profiled, and TCRdb retains in-frame clones only, with some absent. The V and J calls and clone size were taken over from that table, and D and trimming were inferred from the DNA. Found here are some 160,000 clones, around 70% of them singletons; the top ten hold approximately 2%.

The V call is TRBV7-6, the J call TRBJ2-2, with D unresolved. The origin of this receptor is a man aged 35-49 years in good health and CMV-seronegative. The sequencing sample was made of PBMCs. The CDR3 sequence is CASSLGLYPTPGTGELFF. CDR3 bases: TGTGCCAGCAGCTTAGGACTCTATCCGACCCCGGGCACCGGGGAGCTGTTTTTT.